The 29 T cell receptor beta chains presented below share a single source sample, sequenced in a study of CD8 T cells in ankylosing spondylitis. MiXCR, run by TCRdb on the 5' RACE reads, gives a single entry per CDR3 protein. The table has roughly 140,000 distinct CDR3 sequences, 40% to 50% seen once; the top ten hold roughly 15%. Sequencing was carried out using synovial fluid, either unsorted or a sorted T cell fraction (not recorded which). The receptors were gathered from a male donor with ankylosing spondylitis.

This clonotype was recorded a few times. V gene TRBV12-3 or TRBV12-4 combines with J gene TRBJ2-3, with D tentatively TRBD2 (6 bases). The CDR3 sequence is 15 residues long. The V end was cut by 5 bases, the J end by 2 bases, with 14 bases between. The CDR3 bases are TGTGCCAGCAGTCCATGGAGGGCAGACACAGATACGCAGTATTTT. It yields the protein CASSPWRADTDTQYF.

The chain employs TRBV6-4 and TRBJ2-6; D is unclear. The germline V and J ends were trimmed by 0 bases and 0 bases, with 3 bases remaining between them. Germline CDR1 reads MRHNA; CDR2 reads SNTAGT. This CDR3 comprises 15 residues. The CDR3 DNA reads TGTGCCAGCAGTGACTCTCACTCTGGGGCCAACGTCCTGACTTTC. Its protein product is CASSDSHSGANVLTF.

This rearrangement joins TRBV20-1 to TRBJ2-7; 11 bases agree with TRBD2. With 3 bases clipped from V and 6 bases from J, the junction kept 10 bases outside the gene matches. The CDR3 covers 15 residues. Looked up from germline, CDR1 is DFQATT and CDR2 is SNEGSKA (reference sequence). The CDR3, as DNA: TGCAGTGCTAGGGTATTAGCGGGAGGGCCTCTCGAGCAGTACTTC. It translates to CSARVLAGGPLEQYF.

This clonotype was detected ten times or more. The chain uses TRBV7-6 and TRBJ2-7; 9 bases agree with TRBD2. The trim removed 5 bases at V and 3 bases at J, leaving 8 bases unmatched. Germline CDR1 SGHVS, CDR2 FNYEAQ. This CDR3 has 15 residues. The CDR3 protein is CASSNSGSGDYEQYF. The CDR3 bases are TGTGCCAGCAGCAATAGCGGGAGCGGGGACTACGAGCAGTACTTC.

This chain connects TRBV5-1 to TRBJ1-3; D possibly corresponds to TRBD1 (5 bases). Trimming left V 3 bases short and J 1 base short, with 17 bases between. The CDR3 has 17 residues. The V gene's germline CDR1 is SGHRS and CDR2 YFSETQ. In nucleotides, the CDR3 is TGCGCCAGCAGCTGGGCGGGACCGCTCTTTTCTGGAAACACCATATATTTT. Translation: CASSWAGPLFSGNTIYF.

The chain employs TRBV30 and TRBJ2-7; 9 nucleotides line up with TRBD1. This CDR3 region has 15 residues. V trimming: 1 base; J trimming: 2 bases; junction bases outside the gene matches: 6. Germline CDR1 is GTSNPN and CDR2 is SVGIG (reference sequence). The CDR3 reads CAWSGPGQGAYEQYF. The CDR3 DNA reads as TGTGCCTGGAGTGGGCCGGGACAGGGAGCCTACGAGCAGTACTTC.

J is TRBJ2-5 and V is TRBV10-3; D ambiguous. The ends were cut back, 6 bases at V and 7 bases at J, with 12 bases in the middle. Germline CDR1 and CDR2: ENHRY and SYGVKD. This CDR3 has 12 residues. CDR3 nucleotides: TGTGCCATCAGGGGAAAGTTAGGGACCCAGTACTTC. It encodes CAIRGKLGTQYF.

V usage is TRBV14 and J usage is TRBJ2-1, with D unclear. V lost 0 bases and J lost 0, with 12 bases in between. Germline V gives CDR1 SGHDN, CDR2 FVKESK. The CDR3 has 17 residues. CDR3 sequence reads: CASSQDALRISYNEQFF. CDR3 sequence (DNA): TGTGCCAGCAGCCAAGATGCTTTGCGGATCTCCTACAATGAGCAGTTCTTC.

This clonotype was seen only once. This chain connects TRBV20-1 to TRBJ2-7, with TRBD2 identical over 12 bases. Germline assignment: CDR1 DFQATT and CDR2 SNEGSKA (reference sequence). CDR3 length: 17 residues. V was pared by 1 base and J by 0 bases, with 7 bases of the junction left unmatched. The CDR3 loop is CSARVTSGSGDSYEQYF. CDR3 nucleotides: TGCAGTGCTAGAGTGACTAGCGGGAGTGGGGACTCCTACGAGCAGTACTTC.

In the case of this clonotype: A junction end diverges from the germline sequence, so it may reflect a read error. The V and J genes are TRBV11-1 and TRBJ2-1, with D tentatively TRBD2 (5 bases). The CDR3 runs to 18 residues. The germline gives CDR1 SGHAT, CDR2 FQDESV (reference sequence). CDR3: CASTLRRPGAGGYNEQFF. The CDR3, as DNA: TGTGCCAGCACCTTAAGGAGGCCCGGTGCAGGAGGCTACAATGAGCAGTTCTTC.

This clonotype was seen at least ten times. This chain connects TRBV19 to TRBJ2-7; D is unresolved. The V end lost 3 bases, the J end lost 5 bases, and 14 bases lay between the germline ends. Germline-derived CDR1 and CDR2 are LNHDA and SQIVND (reference sequence). This CDR3 has 14 residues. Here the CDR3 reads CASSITLFTDEQYF. CDR3 bases: TGTGCCAGTAGTATTACCTTATTTACCGACGAGCAGTACTTC.

This clonotype was counted only a few times. The CDR3 here is CASSHAQGRAYNEQFF. In DNA form, the CDR3 reads TGTGCCAGCAGCCATGCACAGGGGCGGGCCTACAATGAGCAGTTCTTC. The chain is built from TRBV3-1 and TRBJ2-1; TRBD1 matches 7 bases. The CDR3 consists of 16 residues. Germline V gene data show CDR1 as LGHDT and CDR2 as YNNKEL (reference sequence). V trimming: 3 bases; J trimming: 2 bases; junction bases outside the gene matches: 7.

This chain connects TRBV5-6 to TRBJ2-7; the D gene is possibly TRBD2 (5 bases). V shed 8 bases and J shed 3 bases, with 18 bases lying between them. Germline V lookup: CDR1 SGHDT, CDR2 YYEEEE. The CDR3 consists of 14 residues. The CDR3 here is CARSPGVGCYEQYF. CDR3 nucleotide sequence: TGTGCCAGGAGCCCCGGGGTCGGCTGCTACGAGCAGTACTTC.

This clonotype was recorded a few times. This chain links TRBV11-1 with TRBJ2-2; D is unresolved. V lost 8 bases and J lost 0, with 25 bases in between. CDR1 and CDR2 (germline): SGHAT, FQDESV (reference sequence). This CDR3 region has 19 residues. The CDR3: CASEELLSGQAANTGELFF. The CDR3 DNA is TGTGCCAGCGAAGAGCTTCTATCTGGTCAGGCCGCGAACACCGGGGAGCTGTTTTTT. The entire variable domain, with the rest obtained from reference TRBV11-1 and TRBJ2-2, is as follows: EAEVAQSPRYKITEKSQAVAFWCDPISGHATLYWYRQILGQGPELLVQFQDESVVDDSQLPKDRFSAERLKGVDSTLKIQPAELGDSAMYLCASEELLSGQAANTGELFFGEGSRLTVL.

The table lists this clonotype with a few counts. The chain combines TRBV7-9 with TRBJ2-7; D is unresolved. Germline CDR1 and CDR2: SEHNR and FQNEAQ (reference sequence). V was shortened by 2 bases and J by 0 bases, with 11 bases between the two germline ends. The CDR3 runs 15 residues. This CDR3 reads CASSLCCTHSYEQYF. The CDR3, as DNA: TGTGCCAGCAGCTTATGCTGCACCCACTCCTACGAGCAGTACTTC.

V usage is TRBV6-5 and J usage is TRBJ2-1, with D maybe TRBD2 (6 bases). This CDR3 has 16 residues. Germline V gene data show CDR1 as MNHEY and CDR2 as SVGAGI. V was shortened by 3 bases and J by 9 bases, with 21 bases between the two germline ends. This CDR3 reads CASSYRVGEVPSEQFF. DNA for the CDR3: TGTGCCAGCAGTTATAGGGTGGGGGAGGTCCCCAGTGAGCAGTTCTTC.

This chain uses TRBV12-3 or TRBV12-4 with TRBJ2-7; D possibly corresponds to TRBD2 (5 bases). Trimming left V 5 bases short and J 6 bases short, with 14 bases between. The CDR3 consists of 13 residues. CDR3 DNA sequence: TGTGCCAGCAGTAGACTGGACTGGCTCGAGCAGTACTTC. Its translation is CASSRLDWLEQYF.

The chain employs TRBV27 and TRBJ2-7; 9 nucleotides align to TRBD2. Germline CDR1 and CDR2: MNHEY and SMNVEV (reference sequence). V was pared by 1 base and J by 6 bases, with 4 bases of the junction left unmatched. This CDR3 spans 14 amino acids. CDR3 in DNA: TGTGCCAGCAGTTTATTAGCGGGAGTTATCGAGCAGTACTTC. Residues: CASSLLAGVIEQYF.

V is TRBV28 and J is TRBJ1-1; D gene uncertain. This CDR3 contains 13 residues. V was clipped by 5 bases and J by 7 bases, with 14 bases between them. Germline CDR1 reads MDHEN; CDR2 reads SYDVKM. CDR3 in amino acids: CASSLRPLGEAFF. DNA for the CDR3: TGTGCCAGCAGTCTCAGACCCCTCGGTGAAGCTTTCTTT.

The chain combines TRBV5-6 with TRBJ2-3; the D gene could be TRBD1 or TRBD2 (5 bases each). CDR1 and CDR2 from the germline V gene are SGHDT and YYEEEE. This CDR3 is 15 amino acids long. V dropped 4 bases and J dropped 5 bases, with 17 bases sitting between them. The CDR3 DNA sequence: TGTGCCAGCAGCCCCGTGGGGACCCTAATAGATACGCAGTATTTT. Amino acid sequence: CASSPVGTLIDTQYF.

This chain joins TRBV20-1 and TRBJ2-3; TRBD2 matches 14 bases. The CDR3 runs to 18 residues. Germline-derived CDR1 and CDR2 are DFQATT and SNEGSKA (reference sequence). V shed 7 bases and J 0 bases; nucleotides not matched to a gene: 12. In DNA, the CDR3 is TGCAGTGGTCGGTCTTGGACTAGCGGGGGGCCTAGCACAGATACGCAGTATTTT. Translated, it gives CSGRSWTSGGPSTDTQYF.

The gene calls are TRBV18 and TRBJ2-5; D unresolved. Germline CDR1 reads KGHSH; CDR2 reads LQKENI. There are 12 residues in the CDR3. Trimming stripped 1 base from V and 5 bases from J, with 5 bases between. The CDR3 sequence is CASSPLAETQYF. The CDR3 nucleotides read TGTGCCAGCTCACCACTGGCCGAGACCCAGTACTTC. Combining the CDR3 with reference TRBV18 and TRBJ2-5 gives the whole variable domain NAGVMQNPRHLVRRRGQEARLRCSPMKGHSHVYWYRQLPEEGLKFMVYLQKENIIDESGMPKERFSAEFPKEGPSILRIQQVVRGDSAAYFCASSPLAETQYFGPGTRLLVL.

This chain uses TRBV9 with TRBJ2-5; D is ambiguous. In germline, CDR1 is SGDLS, CDR2 YYNGEE. The CDR3 contains 13 residues. Trimming cost V 3 bases and J 5 bases, with 11 bases left between them. The CDR3 sequence: CASSELGWETQYF. CDR3 bases: TGTGCCAGCAGCGAACTGGGGTGGGAGACCCAGTACTTC. The full variable domain, rest sourced from reference TRBV9 and TRBJ2-5, is DSGVTQTPKHLITATGQRVTLRCSPRSGDLSVYWYQQSLDQGLQFLIQYYNGEERAKGNILERFSAQQFPDLHSELNLSSLELGDSALYFCASSELGWETQYFGPGTRLLVL.

The chain is built from TRBV4-1 and TRBJ1-2; D is undetermined. V lost 2 bases and J 3 bases, leaving 13 bases between the germline ends. CDR3 length: 15 amino acids. CDR1 and CDR2 (germline): MGHRA, YSYEKL. The CDR3 is CASSQRVWEDYGYTF. Written as DNA, the CDR3 is TGCGCCAGCAGCCAACGGGTATGGGAGGACTATGGCTACACCTTC.

The chain's CDR3 is CAWRSGQGSYQPQHF. In DNA, the CDR3 is TGTGCCTGGAGATCGGGACAGGGCTCTTATCAGCCCCAGCATTTT. The chain carries TRBV30 and TRBJ1-5, with 9 bases lining up with TRBD1. Germline loops: CDR1 GTSNPN, CDR2 SVGIG (reference sequence). There are 15 residues in the CDR3. V lost 3 bases and J lost 5; bases outside the gene matches: 8.

The chain combines TRBV6-5 with TRBJ2-2; D remains ambiguous. This CDR3 is 15 amino acids long. Germline values: CDR1 MNHEY, CDR2 SVGAGI. The V end lost 0 bases, the J end lost 1 base, and 6 bases lay between the germline ends. CDR3 coding DNA: TGTGCCAGCAGTTACTCGCCCGGGAACACCGGGGAGCTGTTTTTT. Translated, it gives CASSYSPGNTGELFF.

The V and J genes are TRBV10-1 and TRBJ2-3; 8 bases line up with TRBD2. The CDR3 runs to 19 residues. Germline lookup yields CDR1 WNHNN and CDR2 SYGVQD (reference sequence). The J segment lost 0 bases and the V segment lost 1 base, leaving 12 bases of the junction unmatched. Here the CDR3 reads CASSEWQAGAVSSTDTQYF. The CDR3, as DNA: TGCGCCAGCAGTGAGTGGCAAGCGGGGGCCGTTTCTAGCACAGATACGCAGTATTTT.

V usage is TRBV5-1 and J usage is TRBJ1-5; 8 bases line up with TRBD1. J lost 5 bases, V lost 4 bases, and 11 bases had no gene match. The CDR3 spans 16 residues. Germline V gene lookup returns CDR1 SGHRS and CDR2 YFSETQ. The CDR3 is CASSLPGGQVDQPQHF. The CDR3 DNA follows: TGCGCCAGCAGCCTTCCGGGGGGACAGGTAGATCAGCCCCAGCATTTT.

Ten or more counts support this clonotype. This chain connects TRBV7-9 to TRBJ2-1; D remains ambiguous. The CDR3 runs 11 residues. V lost 5 bases, J lost 7 bases, and 6 bases lay in between. Germline CDR1 and CDR2: SEHNR and FQNEAQ (reference sequence). CDR3 DNA: TGTGCCAGCAGCCAGCAAAATGAGCAGTTCTTC. Protein sequence: CASSQQNEQFF.